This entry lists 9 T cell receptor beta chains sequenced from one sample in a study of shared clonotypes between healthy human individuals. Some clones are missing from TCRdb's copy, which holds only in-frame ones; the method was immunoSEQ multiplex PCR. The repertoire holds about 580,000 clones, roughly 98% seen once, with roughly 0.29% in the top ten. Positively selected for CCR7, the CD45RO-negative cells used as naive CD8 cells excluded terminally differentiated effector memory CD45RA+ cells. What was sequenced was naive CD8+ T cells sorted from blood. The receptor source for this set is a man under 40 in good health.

The CDR3 sequence: CASSPETSGRAGDEQFF. In nucleotides, the CDR3 is TGTGCCAGCAGCCCCGAGACTAGCGGGAGGGCCGGTGATGAGCAGTTCTTC. The J gene is TRBJ2-1, the V gene TRBV11-2, with 14 bases that match TRBD2. The CDR3 contains 17 residues. Per the germline V gene, CDR1 is SGHAT and CDR2 is FQNNGV. V lost 5 bases, J lost 8 bases, and 11 bases stayed unmatched.

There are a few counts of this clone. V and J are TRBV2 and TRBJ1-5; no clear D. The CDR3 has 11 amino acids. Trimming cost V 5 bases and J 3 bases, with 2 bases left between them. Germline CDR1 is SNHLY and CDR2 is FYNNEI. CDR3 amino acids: CASSNNQPQHF. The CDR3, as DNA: TGTGCCAGCAGTAACAATCAGCCCCAGCATTTT.

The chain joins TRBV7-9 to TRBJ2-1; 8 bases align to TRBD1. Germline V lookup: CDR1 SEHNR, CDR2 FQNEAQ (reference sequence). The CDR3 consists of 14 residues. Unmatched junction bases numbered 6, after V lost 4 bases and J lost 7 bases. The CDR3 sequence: CASSSAQGANEQFF. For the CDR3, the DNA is TGTGCCAGCAGCTCAGCCCAGGGGGCAAATGAGCAGTTCTTC. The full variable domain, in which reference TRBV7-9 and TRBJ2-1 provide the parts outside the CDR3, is DTGVSQNPRHKITKRGQNVTFRCDPISEHNRLYWYRQTLGQGPEFLTYFQNEAQLEKSRLLSDRFSAERPKGSFSTLEIQRTEQGDSAMYLCASSSAQGANEQFFGPGTRLTVL.

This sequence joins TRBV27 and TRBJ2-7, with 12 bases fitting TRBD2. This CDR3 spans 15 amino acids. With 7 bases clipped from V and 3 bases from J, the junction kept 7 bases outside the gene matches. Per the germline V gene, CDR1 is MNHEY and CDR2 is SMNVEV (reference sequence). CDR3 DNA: TGTGCCAGCATCCCTCTAGCGGGAGGGGACTACGAGCAGTACTTC. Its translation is CASIPLAGGDYEQYF.

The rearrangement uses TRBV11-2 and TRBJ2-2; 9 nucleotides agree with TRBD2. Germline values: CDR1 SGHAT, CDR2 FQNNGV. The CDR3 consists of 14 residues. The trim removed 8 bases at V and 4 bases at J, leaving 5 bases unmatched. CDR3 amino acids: CASGLAGPTGELFF. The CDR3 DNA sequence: TGTGCCAGCGGGCTAGCGGGGCCCACCGGGGAGCTGTTTTTT.

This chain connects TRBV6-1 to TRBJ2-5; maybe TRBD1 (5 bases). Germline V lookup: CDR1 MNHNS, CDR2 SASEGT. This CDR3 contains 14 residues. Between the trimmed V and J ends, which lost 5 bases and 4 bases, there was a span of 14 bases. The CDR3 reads CASSRQYWAETQYF. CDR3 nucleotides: TGTGCCAGCAGTCGACAGTATTGGGCAGAGACCCAGTACTTC.

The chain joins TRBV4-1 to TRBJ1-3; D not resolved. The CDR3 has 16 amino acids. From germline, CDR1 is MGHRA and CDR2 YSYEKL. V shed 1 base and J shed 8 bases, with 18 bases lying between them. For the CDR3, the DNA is TGCGCCAGCAGCCAAGTCTTAGGGCGGAGTAGAGACACCATATATTTT. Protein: CASSQVLGRSRDTIYF.

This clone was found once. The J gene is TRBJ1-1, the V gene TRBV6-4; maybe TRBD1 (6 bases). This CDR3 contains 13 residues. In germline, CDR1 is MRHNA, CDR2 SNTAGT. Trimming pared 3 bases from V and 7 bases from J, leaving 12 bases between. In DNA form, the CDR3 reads TGTGCCAGCAGTGAGCATGGGGGGCTTGAAGCTTTCTTT. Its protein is CASSEHGGLEAFF.

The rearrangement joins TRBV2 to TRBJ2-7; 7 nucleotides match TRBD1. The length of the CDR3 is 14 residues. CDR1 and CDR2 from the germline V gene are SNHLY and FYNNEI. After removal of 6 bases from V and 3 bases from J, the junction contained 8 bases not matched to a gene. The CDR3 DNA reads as TGTGCCAGCAGCGAGGGACAGCTAGTCTACGAGCAGTACTTC. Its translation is CASSEGQLVYEQYF.